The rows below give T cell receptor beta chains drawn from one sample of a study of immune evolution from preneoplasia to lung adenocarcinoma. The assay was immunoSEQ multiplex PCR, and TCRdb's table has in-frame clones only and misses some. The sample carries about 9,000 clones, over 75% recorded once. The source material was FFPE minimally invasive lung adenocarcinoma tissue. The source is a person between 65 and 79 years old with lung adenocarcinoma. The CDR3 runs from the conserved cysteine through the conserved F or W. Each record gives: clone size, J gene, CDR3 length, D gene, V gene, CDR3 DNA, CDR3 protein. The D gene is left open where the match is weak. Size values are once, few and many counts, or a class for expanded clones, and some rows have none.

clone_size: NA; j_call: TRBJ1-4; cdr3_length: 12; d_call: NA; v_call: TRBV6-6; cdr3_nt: TGTGCCAGCAAAGCAACTAATGAAAAACTGTTTTTT; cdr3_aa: CASKATNEKLFF
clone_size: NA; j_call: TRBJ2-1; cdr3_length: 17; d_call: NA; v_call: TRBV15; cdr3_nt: TGTGCCACCAGCAGAGATCTAGGCGGGGCCAGCACTGGTGAGCAGTTCTTC; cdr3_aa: CATSRDLGGASTGEQFF
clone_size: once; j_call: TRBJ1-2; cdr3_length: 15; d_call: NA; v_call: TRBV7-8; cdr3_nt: TGTGCCAGCAGCTCCTCGACAGGACCTAACTATGGCTACACCTTC; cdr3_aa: CASSSSTGPNYGYTF
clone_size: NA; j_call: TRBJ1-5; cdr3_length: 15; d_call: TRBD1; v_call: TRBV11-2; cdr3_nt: TGTGCCAGCAGCTTAGTAGCAGGGGGCACTCAGCCCCAGCATTTT; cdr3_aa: CASSLVAGGTQPQHF
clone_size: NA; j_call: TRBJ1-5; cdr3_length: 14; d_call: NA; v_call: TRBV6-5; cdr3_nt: TGTGCCAGCAGTTACGAGCGACAGCGGGGGCCCCAGCATTTT; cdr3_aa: CASSYERQRGPQHF
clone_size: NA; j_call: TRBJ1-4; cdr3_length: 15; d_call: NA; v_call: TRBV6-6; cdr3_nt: TGTGCCAGCAGTTACTCGCCAGGGGCGGTAGAAAAACTGTTTTTT; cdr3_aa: CASSYSPGAVEKLFF
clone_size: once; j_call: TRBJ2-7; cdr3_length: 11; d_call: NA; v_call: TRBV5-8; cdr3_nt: TGTGCCAGCAGCTTGGTATACGAGCAGTACTTC; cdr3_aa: CASSLVYEQYF
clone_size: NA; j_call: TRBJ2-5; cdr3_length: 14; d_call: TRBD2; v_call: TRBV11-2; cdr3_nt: TGTGCCAGCAGCTTGGGCGGGAGGGTGGAGACCCAGTACTTC; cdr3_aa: CASSLGGRVETQYF
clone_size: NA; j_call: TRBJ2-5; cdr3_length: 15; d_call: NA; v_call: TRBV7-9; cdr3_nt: TGTGCCAGCTATAGAGGACTATCTCGCCAAGAGACCCAGTACTTC; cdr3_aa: CASYRGLSRQETQYF
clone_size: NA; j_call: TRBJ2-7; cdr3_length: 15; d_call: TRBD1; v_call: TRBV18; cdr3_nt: TGTGCCAGCTCACCAGGACAGGGGGCCATTGGCGAGCAGTACTTC; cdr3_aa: CASSPGQGAIGEQYF
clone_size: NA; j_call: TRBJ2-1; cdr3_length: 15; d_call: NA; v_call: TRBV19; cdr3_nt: TGTGCCAGTAGCCCGACTGATAGCTCCTACAATGAGCAGTTCTTC; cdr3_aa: CASSPTDSSYNEQFF
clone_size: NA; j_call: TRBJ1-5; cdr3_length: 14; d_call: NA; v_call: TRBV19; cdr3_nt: TGTGCCAGTAGTATAGATCGACCAAATCAGCCCCAGCATTTT; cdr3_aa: CASSIDRPNQPQHF
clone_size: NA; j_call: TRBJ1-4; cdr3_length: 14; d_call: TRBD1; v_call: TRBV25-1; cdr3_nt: TGTGCCAGCAGTGCCCGGACAGGGAACGAAAAACTGTTTTTT; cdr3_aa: CASSARTGNEKLFF
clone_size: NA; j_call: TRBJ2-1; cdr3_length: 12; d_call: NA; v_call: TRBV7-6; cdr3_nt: TGTGCCAGCAGCAATTTGGGGGCTGAGCAGTTCTTC; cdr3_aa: CASSNLGAEQFF
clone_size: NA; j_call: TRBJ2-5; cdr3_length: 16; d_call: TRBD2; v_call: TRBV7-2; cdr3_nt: TGTGCCAGCAGTATGGGACTAGCGGGGCCCCCCGCGACCCAGTACTTC; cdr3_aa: CASSMGLAGPPATQYF
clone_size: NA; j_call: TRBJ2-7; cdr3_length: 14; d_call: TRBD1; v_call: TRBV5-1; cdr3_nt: TGCGCCAGCAGCTTGGGGGGGACAGGGAAATCTTGGTACTTC; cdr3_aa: CASSLGGTGKSWYF
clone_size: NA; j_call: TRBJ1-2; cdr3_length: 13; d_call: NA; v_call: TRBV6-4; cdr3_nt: TGTGCCAGCAGTGACGGGGAGAACTATGGCTACACCTTC; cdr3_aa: CASSDGENYGYTF
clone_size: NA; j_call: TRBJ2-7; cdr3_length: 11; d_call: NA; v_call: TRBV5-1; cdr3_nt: TGCGCCAGCAGCTTCGGCTACGAGCAGTACTTC; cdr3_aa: CASSFGYEQYF
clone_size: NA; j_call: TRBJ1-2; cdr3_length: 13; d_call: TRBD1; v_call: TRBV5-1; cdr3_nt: TGCGCCAGCAGCACTGGGACAGGGAATGGCTACACCTTC; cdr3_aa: CASSTGTGNGYTF
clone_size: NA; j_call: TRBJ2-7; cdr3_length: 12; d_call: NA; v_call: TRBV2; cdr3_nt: TGTGCCAGCAGAACTCCGGTCCACGAGCAGTACTTC; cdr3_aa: CASRTPVHEQYF
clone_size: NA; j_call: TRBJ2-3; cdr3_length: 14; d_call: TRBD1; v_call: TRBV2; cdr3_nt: TGTGCCAGCAGTTACAGGGGTTTCACAGATACGCAGTATTTT; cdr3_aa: CASSYRGFTDTQYF
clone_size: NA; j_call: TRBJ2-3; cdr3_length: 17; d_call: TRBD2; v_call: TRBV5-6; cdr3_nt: TGTGCCAGCAGTCGACTAGCGGGGGAGAGTCACACAGATACGCAGTATTTT; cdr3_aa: CASSRLAGESHTDTQYF
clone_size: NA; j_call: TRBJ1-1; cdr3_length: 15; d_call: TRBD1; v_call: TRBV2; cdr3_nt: TGTGCCAGACAGGGGGCACGGGGGTTGAACACTGAAGCTTTCTTT; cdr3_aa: CARQGARGLNTEAFF
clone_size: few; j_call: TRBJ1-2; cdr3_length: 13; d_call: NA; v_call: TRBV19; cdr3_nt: TGTGCCAGTAGTGATGGACGGGGCTATGGCTACACCTTC; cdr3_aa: CASSDGRGYGYTF
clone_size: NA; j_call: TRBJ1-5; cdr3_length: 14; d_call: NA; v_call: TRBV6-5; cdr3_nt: TGTGCCAGCAGTTATCGGCAGGGCAATCAGCCCCAGCATTTT; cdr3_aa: CASSYRQGNQPQHF
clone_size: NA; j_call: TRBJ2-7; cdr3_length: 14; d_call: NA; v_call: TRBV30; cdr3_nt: TGTGCCGCCAATTCCGACAGGTCTCTCTACGAGCAGTACTTC; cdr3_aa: CAANSDRSLYEQYF
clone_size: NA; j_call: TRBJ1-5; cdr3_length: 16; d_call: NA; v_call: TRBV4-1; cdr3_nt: TGCGCCAGCAGCCAGATCCCGGGTCAGGGCAGTCAGCCCCAGCATTTT; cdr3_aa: CASSQIPGQGSQPQHF
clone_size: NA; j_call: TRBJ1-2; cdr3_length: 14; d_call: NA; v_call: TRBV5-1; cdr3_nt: TGCGCCAGCAGCCTTGGTGGGGGCAGCTATGGCTACACCTTC; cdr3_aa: CASSLGGGSYGYTF
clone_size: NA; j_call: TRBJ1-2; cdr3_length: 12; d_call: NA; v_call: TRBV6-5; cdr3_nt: TGTGCCAGCAGTTACGGGGGGCATGGCTACACCTTC; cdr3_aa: CASSYGGHGYTF
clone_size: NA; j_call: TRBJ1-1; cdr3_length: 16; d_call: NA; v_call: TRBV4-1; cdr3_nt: TGCGCCAGCAGCCCCAAGGATCAGGGTTATCTCGCAGAAGCTTTCTTT; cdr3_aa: CASSPKDQGYLAEAFF
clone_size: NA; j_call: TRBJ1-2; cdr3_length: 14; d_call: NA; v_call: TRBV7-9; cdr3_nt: TGTGCCAGCAGCTTAACTACAGCTAACTATGGCTACACCTTC; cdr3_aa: CASSLTTANYGYTF
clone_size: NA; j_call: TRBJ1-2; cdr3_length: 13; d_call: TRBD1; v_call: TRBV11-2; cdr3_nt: TGTGCCAGCAGCGTAGACAGGGCCGATGGCTACACCTTC; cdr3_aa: CASSVDRADGYTF